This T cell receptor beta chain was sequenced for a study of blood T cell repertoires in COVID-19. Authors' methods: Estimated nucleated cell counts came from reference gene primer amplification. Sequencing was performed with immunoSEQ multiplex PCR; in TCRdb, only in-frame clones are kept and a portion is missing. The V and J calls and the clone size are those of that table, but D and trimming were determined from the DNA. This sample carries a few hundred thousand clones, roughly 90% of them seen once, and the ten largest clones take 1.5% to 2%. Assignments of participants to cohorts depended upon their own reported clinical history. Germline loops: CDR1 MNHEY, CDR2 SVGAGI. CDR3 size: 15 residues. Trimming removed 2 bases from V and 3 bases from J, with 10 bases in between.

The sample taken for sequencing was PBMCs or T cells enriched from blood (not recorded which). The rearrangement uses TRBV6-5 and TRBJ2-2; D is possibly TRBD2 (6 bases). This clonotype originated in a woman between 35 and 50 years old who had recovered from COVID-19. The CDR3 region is CASSYGTSYTGELFF. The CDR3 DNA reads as TGTGCCAGCAGTTACGGGACTTCCTACACCGGGGAGCTGTTTTTT.